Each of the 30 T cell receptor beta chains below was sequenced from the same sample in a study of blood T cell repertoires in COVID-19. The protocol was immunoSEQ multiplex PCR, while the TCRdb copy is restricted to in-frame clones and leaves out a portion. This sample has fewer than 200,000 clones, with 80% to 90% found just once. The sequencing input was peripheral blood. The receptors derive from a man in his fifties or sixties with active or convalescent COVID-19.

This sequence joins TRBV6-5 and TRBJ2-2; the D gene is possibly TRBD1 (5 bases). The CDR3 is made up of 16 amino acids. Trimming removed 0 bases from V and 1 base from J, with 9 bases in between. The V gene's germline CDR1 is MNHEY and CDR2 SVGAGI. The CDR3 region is CASSYSIQGNTGELFF. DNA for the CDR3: TGTGCCAGCAGTTACTCGATTCAGGGGAACACCGGGGAGCTGTTTTTT.

For the CDR3, the DNA is TGTGCCAGCAGTTTGATCGGGAATTCACCCCTCCACTTT. This encodes CASSLIGNSPLHF. The chain couples TRBV27 to TRBJ1-6; D remains ambiguous. The CDR3 extends over 13 amino acids. Deletions cut 3 bases from V and 7 bases from J, with 7 bases between. Germline-derived CDR1 and CDR2 are MNHEY and SMNVEV (reference sequence).

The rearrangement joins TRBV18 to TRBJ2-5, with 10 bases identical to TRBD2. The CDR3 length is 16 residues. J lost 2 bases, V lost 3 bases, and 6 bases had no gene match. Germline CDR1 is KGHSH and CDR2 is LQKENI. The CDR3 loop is CASSPRLAGKQETQYF. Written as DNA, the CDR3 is TGTGCCAGCTCACCCCGACTAGCGGGTAAACAAGAGACCCAGTACTTC.

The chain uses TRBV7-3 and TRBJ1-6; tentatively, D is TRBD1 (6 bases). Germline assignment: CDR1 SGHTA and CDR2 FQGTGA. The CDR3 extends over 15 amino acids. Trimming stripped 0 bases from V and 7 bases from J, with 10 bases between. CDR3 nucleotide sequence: TGTGCCAGCAGCTTAACGACAGGCATGAATTCACCCCTCCACTTT. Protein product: CASSLTTGMNSPLHF.

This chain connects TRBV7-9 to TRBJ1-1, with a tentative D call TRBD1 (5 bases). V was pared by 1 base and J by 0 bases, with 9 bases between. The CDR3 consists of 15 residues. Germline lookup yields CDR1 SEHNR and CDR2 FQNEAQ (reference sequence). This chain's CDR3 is CASSLGTLLNTEAFF. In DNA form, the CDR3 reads TGTGCCAGCAGCTTAGGGACACTACTGAACACTGAAGCTTTCTTT.

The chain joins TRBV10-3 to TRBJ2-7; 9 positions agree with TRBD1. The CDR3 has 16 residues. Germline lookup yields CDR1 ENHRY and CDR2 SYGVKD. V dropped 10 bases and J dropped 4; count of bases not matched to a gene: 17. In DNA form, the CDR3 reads TGTGCCACCGCCCCGGACAGGGGCGGCAATATATACGAGCAGTACTTC. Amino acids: CATAPDRGGNIYEQYF.

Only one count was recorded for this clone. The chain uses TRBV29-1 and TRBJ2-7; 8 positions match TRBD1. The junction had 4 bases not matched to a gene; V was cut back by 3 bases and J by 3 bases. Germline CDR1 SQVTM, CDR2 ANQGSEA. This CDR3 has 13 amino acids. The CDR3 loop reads CSVDIQGGYEQYF. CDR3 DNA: TGCAGCGTTGATATACAGGGGGGCTACGAGCAGTACTTC.

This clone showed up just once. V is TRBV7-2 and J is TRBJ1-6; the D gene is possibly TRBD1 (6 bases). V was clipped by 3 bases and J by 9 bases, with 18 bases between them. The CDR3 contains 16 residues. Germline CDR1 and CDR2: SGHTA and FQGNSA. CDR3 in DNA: TGTGCCAGCAGCTTCCCCACTCGCCAGGGGTTTTCACCCCTCCACTTT. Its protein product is CASSFPTRQGFSPLHF.

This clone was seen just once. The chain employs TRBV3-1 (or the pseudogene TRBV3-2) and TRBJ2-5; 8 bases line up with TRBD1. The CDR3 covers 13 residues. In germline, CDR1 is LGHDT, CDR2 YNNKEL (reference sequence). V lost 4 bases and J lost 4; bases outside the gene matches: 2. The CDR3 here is CASSPTGGETQYF. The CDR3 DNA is TGTGCCAGCAGCCCTACAGGGGGAGAGACCCAGTACTTC.

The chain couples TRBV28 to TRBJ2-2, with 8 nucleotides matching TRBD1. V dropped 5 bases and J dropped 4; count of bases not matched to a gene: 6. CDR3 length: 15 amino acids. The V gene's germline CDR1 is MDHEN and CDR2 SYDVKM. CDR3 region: CASSIPTGVTGELFF. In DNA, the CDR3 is TGTGCCAGCAGTATCCCGACAGGGGTCACCGGGGAGCTGTTTTTT.

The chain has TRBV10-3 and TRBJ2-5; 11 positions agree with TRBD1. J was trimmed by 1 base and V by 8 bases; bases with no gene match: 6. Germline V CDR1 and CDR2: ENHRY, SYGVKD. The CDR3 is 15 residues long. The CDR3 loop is CAIRGTGGIQETQYF. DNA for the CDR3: TGTGCCATCCGAGGGACAGGGGGTATCCAAGAGACCCAGTACTTC.

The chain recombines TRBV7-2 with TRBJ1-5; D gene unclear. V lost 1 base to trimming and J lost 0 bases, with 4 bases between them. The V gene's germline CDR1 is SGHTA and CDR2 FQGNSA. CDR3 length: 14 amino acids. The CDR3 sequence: CASSLEPSNQPQHF. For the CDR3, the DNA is TGTGCCAGCAGCTTAGAGCCTAGCAATCAGCCCCAGCATTTT.

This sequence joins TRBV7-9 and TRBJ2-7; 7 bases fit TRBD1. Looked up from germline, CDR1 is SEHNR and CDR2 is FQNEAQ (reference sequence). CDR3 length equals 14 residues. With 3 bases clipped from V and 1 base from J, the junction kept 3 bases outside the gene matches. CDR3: CASSFGTASYEQYF. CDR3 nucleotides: TGTGCCAGCAGCTTTGGGACAGCTTCCTACGAGCAGTACTTC.

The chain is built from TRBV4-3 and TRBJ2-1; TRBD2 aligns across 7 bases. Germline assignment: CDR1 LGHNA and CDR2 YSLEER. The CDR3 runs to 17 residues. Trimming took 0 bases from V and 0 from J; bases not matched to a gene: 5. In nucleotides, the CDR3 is TGCGCCAGCAGCCAAGACTACAGCGGGGCCTCCTACAATGAGCAGTTCTTC. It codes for CASSQDYSGASYNEQFF.

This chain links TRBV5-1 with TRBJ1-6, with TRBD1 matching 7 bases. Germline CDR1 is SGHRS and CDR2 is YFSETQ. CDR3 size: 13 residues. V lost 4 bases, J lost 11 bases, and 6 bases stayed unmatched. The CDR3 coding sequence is TGCGCCAGCAGCGAGGGACAGCCGACACCCCTCCACTTT. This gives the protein CASSEGQPTPLHF.

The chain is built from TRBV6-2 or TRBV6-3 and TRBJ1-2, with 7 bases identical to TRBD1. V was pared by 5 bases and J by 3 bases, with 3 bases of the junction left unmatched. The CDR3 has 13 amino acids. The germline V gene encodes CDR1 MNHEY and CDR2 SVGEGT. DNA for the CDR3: TGTGCCAGCAGTGCCGACAGGGACTATGGCTACACCTTC. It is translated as CASSADRDYGYTF.

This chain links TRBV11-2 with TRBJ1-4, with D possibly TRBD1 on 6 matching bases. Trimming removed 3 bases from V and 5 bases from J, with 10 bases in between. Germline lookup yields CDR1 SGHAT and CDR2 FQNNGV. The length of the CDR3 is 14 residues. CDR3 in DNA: TGTGCCAGCAGCTTGGGGGCAGGAAATGAAAAACTGTTTTTT. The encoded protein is CASSLGAGNEKLFF.

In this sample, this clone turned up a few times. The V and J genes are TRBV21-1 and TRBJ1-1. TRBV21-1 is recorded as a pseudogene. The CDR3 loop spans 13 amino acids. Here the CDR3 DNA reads TGTGCCAGCAGCAAACGGGGGATCACGAAAGCTTTCTTT. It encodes CASSKRGITKAFF.

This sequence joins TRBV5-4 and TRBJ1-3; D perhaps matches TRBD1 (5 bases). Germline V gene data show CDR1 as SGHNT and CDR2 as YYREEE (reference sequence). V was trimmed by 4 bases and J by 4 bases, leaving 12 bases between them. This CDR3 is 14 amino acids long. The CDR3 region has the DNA TGTGCCAGCAGCCTCCCAGGGTCAGGAAACACCATATATTTT. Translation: CASSLPGSGNTIYF.

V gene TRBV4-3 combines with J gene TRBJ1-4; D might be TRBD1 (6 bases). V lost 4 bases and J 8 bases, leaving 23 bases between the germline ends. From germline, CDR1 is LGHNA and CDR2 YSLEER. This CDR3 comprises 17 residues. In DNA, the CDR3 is TGCGCCAGCAGCCCCGGGGAACAGGGCTCTTTCCCCGAAAAACTGTTTTTT. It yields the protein CASSPGEQGSFPEKLFF.

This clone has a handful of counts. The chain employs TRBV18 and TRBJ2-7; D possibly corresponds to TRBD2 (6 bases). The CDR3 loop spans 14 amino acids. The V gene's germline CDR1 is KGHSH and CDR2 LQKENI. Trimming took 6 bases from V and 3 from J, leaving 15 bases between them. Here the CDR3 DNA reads TGTGCCAGCTCCCGTGCGGGGCATAACTACGAGCAGTACTTC. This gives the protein CASSRAGHNYEQYF.

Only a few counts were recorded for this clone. DNA for the CDR3: TGCAGTGCTAGTGGCTCGGGCGGGGGAACCACAGATACGCAGTATTTT. It is translated as CSASGSGGGTTDTQYF. This chain joins TRBV20-1 and TRBJ2-3, with 7 bases identical to TRBD2. CDR1 is DFQATT and CDR2 is SNEGSKA in the germline V gene (reference sequence). The CDR3 has 16 residues. The junction had 11 bases not matched to a gene; V was cut back by 3 bases and J by 2 bases.

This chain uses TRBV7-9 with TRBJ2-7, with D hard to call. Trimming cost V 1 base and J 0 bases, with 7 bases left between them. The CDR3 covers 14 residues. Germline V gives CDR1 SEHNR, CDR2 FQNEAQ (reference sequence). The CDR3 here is CASSLGAGSYEQYF. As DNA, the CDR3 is TGTGCCAGCAGCTTAGGCGCAGGCTCCTACGAGCAGTACTTC.

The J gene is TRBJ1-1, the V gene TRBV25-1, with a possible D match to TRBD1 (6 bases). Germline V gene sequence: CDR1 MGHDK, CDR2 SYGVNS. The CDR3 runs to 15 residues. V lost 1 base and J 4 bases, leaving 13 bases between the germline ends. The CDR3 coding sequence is TGTGCCAGCAGTGAATCGGTGGGGGCTGGCACTGAAGCTTTCTTT. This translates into CASSESVGAGTEAFF.

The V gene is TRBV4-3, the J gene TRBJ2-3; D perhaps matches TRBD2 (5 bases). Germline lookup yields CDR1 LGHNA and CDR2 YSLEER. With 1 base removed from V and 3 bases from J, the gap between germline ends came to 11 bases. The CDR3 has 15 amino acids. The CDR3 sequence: CASSQGQPGTDTQYF. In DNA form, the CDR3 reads TGCGCCAGCAGCCAAGGGCAGCCGGGGACAGATACGCAGTATTTT.

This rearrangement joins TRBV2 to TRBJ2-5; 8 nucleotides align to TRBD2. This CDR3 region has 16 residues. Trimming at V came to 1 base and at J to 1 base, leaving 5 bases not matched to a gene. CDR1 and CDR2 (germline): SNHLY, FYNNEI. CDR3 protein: CASSEVVREVQETQYF. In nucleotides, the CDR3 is TGTGCCAGCAGTGAAGTGGTGCGGGAGGTCCAAGAGACCCAGTACTTC. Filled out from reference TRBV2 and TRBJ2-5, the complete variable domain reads EPEVTQTPSHQVTQMGQEVILRCVPISNHLYFYWYRQILGQKVEFLVSFYNNEISEKSEIFDDQFSVERPDGSNFTLKIRSTKLEDSAMYFCASSEVVREVQETQYFGPGTRLLVL.

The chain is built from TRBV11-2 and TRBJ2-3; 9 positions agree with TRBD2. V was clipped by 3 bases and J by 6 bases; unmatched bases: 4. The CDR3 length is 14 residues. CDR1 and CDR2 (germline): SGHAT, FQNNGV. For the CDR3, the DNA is TGTGCCAGCAGCTTCTCTAGCGGGATGGATACGCAGTATTTT. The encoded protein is CASSFSSGMDTQYF.

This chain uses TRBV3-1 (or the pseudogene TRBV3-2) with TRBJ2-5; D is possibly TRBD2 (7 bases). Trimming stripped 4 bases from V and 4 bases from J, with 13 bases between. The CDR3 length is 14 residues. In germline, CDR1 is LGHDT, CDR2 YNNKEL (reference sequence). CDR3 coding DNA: TGTGCCAGCAGCCTGGGGGGGGGCCGAGAGACCCAGTACTTC. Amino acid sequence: CASSLGGGRETQYF.

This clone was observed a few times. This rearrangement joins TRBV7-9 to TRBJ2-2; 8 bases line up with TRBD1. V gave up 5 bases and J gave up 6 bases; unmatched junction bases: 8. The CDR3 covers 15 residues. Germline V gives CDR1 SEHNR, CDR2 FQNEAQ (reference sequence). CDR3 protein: CASSLSTGGPGELFF. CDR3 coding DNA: TGTGCCAGCAGCCTAAGCACAGGGGGGCCCGGGGAGCTGTTTTTT.

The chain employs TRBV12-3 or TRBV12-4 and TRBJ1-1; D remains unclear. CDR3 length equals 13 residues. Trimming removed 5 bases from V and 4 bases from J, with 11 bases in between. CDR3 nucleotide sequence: TGTGCCAGCAGTCGGTGGGAGGCCACTGAAGCTTTCTTT. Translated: CASSRWEATEAFF.